The TCR beta chain described here comes from a study of vaccination effects on CD4 cells after COVID-19. General study points: Of the vaccine-induced clones from healthy vaccinees, merely 1 of 255 recognized common cold coronaviruses as well. Substantial clonal contraction characterized both infection- and vaccine-induced clones late after vaccination.

Data came from immunoSEQ multiplex PCR; TCRdb stores just in-frame clones and leaves some out. Seen here are some 68,000 clones, about 80% observed once, and the top ten hold 12%. Antigen-specific CD4+ T cells were expanded (with viral peptide pools) by the ViraFEST assay ahead of sequencing. Culture lasted roughly 9 days before CD4+ T cell isolation. Each vaccine recipient was nucleocapsid antibody negative and had no prior SARS-CoV-2 infection. Wells of around 2 million PBMC each were grown with approximately 10 IU/ml IL-2 and about 9.6 ug/ml peptides. For this clone: Its target is not known.

V shed 6 bases and J shed 6 bases, with 17 bases lying between them. CDR1 ENHRY and CDR2 SYGVKD come from the germline V gene. The CDR3 is 14 residues long. The chain links TRBV10-3 to TRBJ1-1; perhaps TRBD1 as D (6 bases). The specimen comprised CD4+ T cells from PBMCs cultured with SARS-CoV-2 spike peptides, sampled before COVID-19 vaccination. The TCR sequence derives from a human donor who received a COVID-19 vaccine. The CDR3 DNA reads as TGTGCCATCAGACGACAGGTCGATGACCCTGAAGCTTTCTTT. Translating gives CAIRRQVDDPEAFF.